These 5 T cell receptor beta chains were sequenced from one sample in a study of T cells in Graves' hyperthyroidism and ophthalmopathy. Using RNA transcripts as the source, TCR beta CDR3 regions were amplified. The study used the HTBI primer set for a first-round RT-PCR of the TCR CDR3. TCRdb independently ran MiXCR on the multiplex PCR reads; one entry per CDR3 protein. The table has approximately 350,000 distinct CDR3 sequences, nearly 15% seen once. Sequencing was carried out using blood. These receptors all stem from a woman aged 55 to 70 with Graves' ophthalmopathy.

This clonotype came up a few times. In nucleotides, the CDR3 is TGTGCCAGCCACGGACACCCGAACACTGAAGCTTTCTTT. Translating it yields CASHGHPNTEAFF. The V call is TRBV28, the J call TRBJ1-1; TRBD1 might be the D (5 bases). CDR3 length equals 13 residues. In germline, CDR1 is MDHEN, CDR2 SYDVKM. Between the trimmed V and J ends, which lost 8 bases and 1 base, there was a span of 11 bases. Drawing the rest from reference TRBV28 and TRBJ1-1, the complete variable domain is DVKVTQSSRYLVKRTGEKVFLECVQDMDHENMFWYRQDPGLGLRLIYFSYDVKMKEKGDIPEGYSVSREKKERFSLILESASTNQTSMYLCASHGHPNTEAFFGQGTRLTVV.

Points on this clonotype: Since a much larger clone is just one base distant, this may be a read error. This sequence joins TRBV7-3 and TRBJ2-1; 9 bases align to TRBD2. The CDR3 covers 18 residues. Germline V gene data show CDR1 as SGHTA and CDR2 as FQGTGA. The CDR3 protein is CASSSREYGTSTSNKQFF. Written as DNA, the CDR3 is TGTGCCAGCAGCTCCCGGGAGTACGGGACTAGCACCTCCAATAAGCAGTTCTTC.

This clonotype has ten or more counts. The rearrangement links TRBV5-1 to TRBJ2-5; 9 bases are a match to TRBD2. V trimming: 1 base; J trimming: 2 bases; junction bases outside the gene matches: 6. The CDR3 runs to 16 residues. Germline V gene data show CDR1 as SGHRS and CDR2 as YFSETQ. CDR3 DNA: TGCGCCAGCAGCTTGCGGACTAGCGCCCAACAAGAGACCCAGTACTTC. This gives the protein CASSLRTSAQQETQYF.

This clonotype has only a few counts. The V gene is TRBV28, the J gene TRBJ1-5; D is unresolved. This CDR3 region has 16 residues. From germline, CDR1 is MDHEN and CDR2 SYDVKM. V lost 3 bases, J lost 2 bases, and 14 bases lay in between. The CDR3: CASSFHPPGGNQPQHF. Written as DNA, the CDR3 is TGTGCCAGCAGTTTCCACCCCCCTGGGGGCAATCAGCCCCAGCATTTT.

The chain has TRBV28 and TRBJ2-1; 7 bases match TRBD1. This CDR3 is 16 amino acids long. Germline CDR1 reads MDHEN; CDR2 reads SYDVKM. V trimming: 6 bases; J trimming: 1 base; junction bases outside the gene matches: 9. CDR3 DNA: TGTGCCAGCAGCCAAGGGACAGTCTTTTCCTACAATGAGCAGTTCTTC. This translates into CASSQGTVFSYNEQFF.